This is a list of T cell receptor beta chains from one sample in a study of T cells in Graves' hyperthyroidism and ophthalmopathy. From the multiplex PCR reads, TCRdb called clonotypes with MiXCR, one entry per CDR3 protein. The sample consists of hundreds of thousands of distinct CDR3 sequences, 12% to 15% of them appearing once. Sequencing used blood. These TCRs come from a woman between 18 and 29 years old with Graves' hyperthyroidism. CDR3s include the opening cysteine and the closing phenylalanine or tryptophan. The D gene is left open where the match is weak. Expanded clones get a size class; other rows say once, few or many, or leave the size out.

D: .; V: TRBV30; J: TRBJ1-5; length: 14; size: .; CDR3: CASSTTGKNQPQHF; DNA: TGTGCCAGTAGTACAACAGGGAAGAATCAGCCCCAGCATTTT
D: .; V: TRBV29-1; J: TRBJ2-5; length: 12; size: .; CDR3: CSVAGPQETQYF; DNA: TGCAGCGTTGCGGGTCCCCAAGAGACCCAGTACTTC
D: TRBD1; V: TRBV2; J: TRBJ2-1; length: 13; size: many; CDR3: CASSWDRGNEQFF; DNA: TGTGCCAGCAGTTGGGACAGGGGGAATGAGCAGTTCTTC
D: .; V: TRBV24-1; J: TRBJ1-5; length: 12; size: many; CDR3: CATSDFNQPQHF; DNA: TGTGCCACCAGTGATTTTAATCAGCCCCAGCATTTT
D: .; V: TRBV15; J: TRBJ1-2; length: 13; size: .; CDR3: CATSRETRDGYTF; DNA: TGTGCCACCAGCAGAGAGACGAGGGATGGCTACACCTTC
D: .; V: TRBV7-2; J: TRBJ2-7; length: 12; size: .; CDR3: CASRGEPYEQYF; DNA: TGTGCCAGCAGGGGGGAGCCCTACGAGCAGTACTTC
D: .; V: TRBV28; J: TRBJ1-2; length: 15; size: many; CDR3: CASRDFRLRDDGYTF; DNA: TGTGCCAGCAGGGATTTTCGTTTAAGGGACGATGGCTACACCTTC
D: .; V: TRBV19; J: TRBJ1-5; length: 14; size: few; CDR3: CASSMSGGNQPQHF; DNA: TGTGCCAGTAGTATGTCAGGGGGCAATCAGCCCCAGCATTTT
D: .; V: TRBV5-1; J: TRBJ2-1; length: 12; size: many; CDR3: CASQAGYNEQFF; DNA: TGCGCCAGTCAAGCGGGTTACAATGAGCAGTTCTTC
D: .; V: TRBV10-3; J: TRBJ2-1; length: 12; size: few; CDR3: CAISEFGDEQFF; DNA: TGTGCCATCAGTGAGTTCGGGGATGAGCAGTTCTTC
D: .; V: TRBV5-5; J: TRBJ2-5; length: 14; size: many; CDR3: CASSLSRLWQTQYF; DNA: TGTGCCAGCAGCTTGTCGCGGTTGTGGCAGACCCAGTACTTC
D: .; V: TRBV6-5; J: TRBJ2-5; length: 14; size: .; CDR3: CASSYSRDKLERYF; DNA: TGTGCCAGCAGTTACTCGAGGGACAAGCTTGAACGGTACTTC
D: TRBD2; V: TRBV11-3; J: TRBJ2-3; length: 14; size: many; CDR3: CASSFGLATDTQYF; DNA: TGTGCCAGCAGCTTTGGACTAGCGACAGATACGCAGTATTTT
D: TRBD1; V: TRBV24-1; J: TRBJ2-1; length: 15; size: many; CDR3: CATTGGTGASNEQFF; DNA: TGTGCCACCACAGGGGGGACAGGGGCTTCAAATGAGCAGTTCTTC
D: .; V: TRBV11-2; J: TRBJ2-7; length: 16; size: .; CDR3: CAGSRRGSRAQDEQYF; DNA: TGTGCCGGCAGTCGGCGTGGTAGTAGGGCTCAGGATGAGCAGTACTTC
D: TRBD1; V: TRBV7-2; J: TRBJ1-2; length: 14; size: many; CDR3: CASSWGTGRYGYTF; DNA: TGTGCCAGCAGCTGGGGGACAGGGCGCTATGGCTACACCTTC
D: .; V: TRBV5-1; J: TRBJ1-4; length: 14; size: .; CDR3: CASSLGPGNEKLFF; DNA: TGCGCCAGCAGCTTGGGGCCAGGGAATGAAAAACTGTTTTTT
D: TRBD2; V: TRBV12-3/TRBV12-4; J: TRBJ2-2; length: 17; size: many; CDR3: CASSLPSLAGDTGELFF; DNA: TGTGCCAGCAGTCTCCCCTCGCTAGCGGGAGACACCGGGGAGCTGTTTTTT
D: .; V: TRBV11-3; J: TRBJ2-1; length: 14; size: .; CDR3: CASTLGTSYNEQFF; DNA: TGTGCCAGCACCCTGGGGACGTCCTACAATGAGCAGTTCTTC
D: .; V: TRBV7-9; J: TRBJ2-1; length: 17; size: many; CDR3: CASSLYILTDTLNEQFF; DNA: TGTGCCAGCAGCTTATATATCTTGACCGACACCCTGAATGAGCAGTTCTTC
D: TRBD2; V: TRBV28; J: TRBJ2-5; length: 15; size: few; CDR3: CASSLLREDQETQYF; DNA: TGTGCCAGCAGTTTGCTGCGGGAGGATCAAGAGACCCAGTACTTC
D: TRBD2; V: TRBV20-1; J: TRBJ2-3; length: 21; size: few; CDR3: CSARIERGARRASGNKDTQYF; DNA: TGCAGTGCTAGAATAGAAAGGGGGGCGAGGAGGGCTAGCGGGAACAAGGATACGCAGTATTTT
D: .; V: TRBV5-1; J: TRBJ1-1; length: 13; size: .; CDR3: CASSFGYYTEAFF; DNA: TGCGCCAGCAGCTTTGGTTACTACACTGAAGCTTTCTTT
D: .; V: TRBV12-3/TRBV12-4; J: TRBJ1-1; length: 14; size: many; CDR3: CASTPGPLNTEAFF; DNA: TGTGCCAGCACCCCGGGACCGTTGAACACTGAAGCTTTCTTT
D: TRBD2; V: TRBV3-1; J: TRBJ2-7; length: 15; size: many; CDR3: CASSQRGRAKNEQYF; DNA: TGTGCCAGCAGCCAACGCGGGAGGGCGAAAAACGAGCAGTACTTC
D: TRBD2; V: TRBV27; J: TRBJ2-3; length: 15; size: .; CDR3: CASSRRELDTDTQYF; DNA: TGTGCCAGCAGCCGGCGGGAGCTGGACACAGATACGCAGTATTTT
D: TRBD1; V: TRBV18; J: TRBJ2-4; length: 18; size: few; CDR3: CASSPGTGNKEAKNIQYF; DNA: TGTGCCAGCTCACCAGGGACAGGGAATAAAGAGGCCAAAAACATTCAGTACTTC